The 32 T cell receptor beta chains in this list originate from one sample, sequenced in a study of T cell clonality in common variable immunodeficiency. Profiling relied on immunoSEQ multiplex PCR, and the TCRdb table lists in-frame clones only, not all of them. The sample has about 52,000 clones, none seen only once. Sequenced sample: peripheral blood mononuclear cells. The receptors shown here come from a person aged 18-69 years in good health.

The sample holds many counts of this clone. The CDR3 extends 3 residues past the end of the read, so its final part is completed from the germline J gene. The rearrangement uses TRBV19 and TRBJ1-4; TRBD1 matches at 12 bases. Germline V CDR1 and CDR2: LNHDA, SQIVND (reference sequence). The length of the CDR3 is 17 residues. With 5 bases clipped from V and 5 bases from J, the junction kept 9 bases outside the gene matches. The DNA read from the CDR3 is TGTGCCAGTAGTCCCGACACCGGGACAGGGGGCAATGAAAAA. Protein: CASSPDTGTGGNEK. The whole CDR3 sequence is CASSPDTGTGGNEKLFF.

This clone was recorded at least ten times. The missing CDR3 end, 3 residues past where the read stops, is filled in from the germline J gene. The chain employs TRBV7-9 and TRBJ1-4; D is unresolved. Trimming pared 9 bases from V and 4 bases from J, leaving 12 bases between. This CDR3 spans 13 amino acids. Germline-derived CDR1 and CDR2 are SEHNR and FQNEAQ (reference sequence). The CDR3 is CASSGTVNEKLFF. Partial CDR3 DNA: TGTGCCAGTTCAGGAACAGTTAATGAAAAA.

Ten or more counts support this clone. The read ends 3 residues shy of where the CDR3 ends; the end is completed using the germline J gene. This chain connects TRBV19 to TRBJ2-7, with D perhaps TRBD2 (6 bases). CDR1 and CDR2 (germline): LNHDA, SQIVND (reference sequence). V was pared by 3 bases and J by 6 bases, with 9 bases between. The length of the CDR3 is 12 residues. The sequenced CDR3 bases are TGTGCCAGTAGTATCGGGGGTGGCGAG. Translation gives CASSIGGGE. In full, the CDR3 reads CASSIGGGEQYF.

This clone was recorded at least ten times. Sequencing ends 3 residues short of the CDR3 end; the germline J gene provides the rest. The J gene is TRBJ1-2, the V gene TRBV5-1; 7 positions match TRBD1. Germline V gene sequence: CDR1 SGHRS, CDR2 YFSETQ. The CDR3 has 15 residues. Trimming removed 4 bases from V and 3 bases from J; junction bases left unmatched: 9. The CDR3 spells CASSPTTGWDYGYTF. The covered CDR3 bases are TGCGCCAGCAGCCCAACGACAGGGTGGGACTATGGC.

This clone was recorded at least ten times. The CDR3 end is not reached by the read, which stops 3 residues before it; the germline J gene fills it in. V usage is TRBV19 and J usage is TRBJ1-4; D remains ambiguous. V was shortened by 4 bases and J by 0 bases, with 9 bases between the two germline ends. Germline CDR1 LNHDA, CDR2 SQIVND (reference sequence). The length of the CDR3 is 15 residues. Partial CDR3 DNA: TGTGCCAGTAGTACCGGGTATGCAACTAATGAAAAA. It encodes CASSTGYATNEK. The CDR3 in full is CASSTGYATNEKLFF.

Ten or more counts support this clone. Read sequence stops 3 residues before the CDR3 end, and the germline J gene provides the missing end. The J gene is TRBJ1-1, the V gene TRBV7-9, with D unresolved. Trimming stripped 1 base from V and 0 bases from J, with 9 bases between. CDR1 and CDR2 (germline): SEHNR, FQNEAQ (reference sequence). The CDR3 consists of 15 residues. Partial CDR3 DNA: TGTGCCAGCAGCTTAGGGCGGGGATTGAACACTGAA. Its protein product is CASSLGRGLNTE. The CDR3 in full is CASSLGRGLNTEAFF.

This clone was seen a few times. The CDR3 end falls 3 residues outside the read, so it is completed with the germline J gene. V is TRBV10-2 and J is TRBJ2-1; weak D call: TRBD2 (6 bases). The CDR3 has 14 residues. Germline V gene sequence: CDR1 WSHSY, CDR2 SAAADI. The V and J ends lost 7 bases and 6 bases respectively, with 16 bases between them. CDR3 DNA, as far as it was read: TGCGCCAGCAACGCCGGGGGTGGGGGCAATGAG. Translation gives CASNAGGGGNE. The CDR3, in full, reads CASNAGGGGNEQFF.

With respect to this clone: The sequence runs out 3 residues before the end of the CDR3; the remainder is reconstructed from the germline J gene. The V gene is TRBV18, the J gene TRBJ2-7, with 12 bases lining up with TRBD2. V shed 6 bases and J 6 bases; nucleotides not matched to a gene: 3. Germline values: CDR1 KGHSH, CDR2 LQKENI. The length of the CDR3 is 13 residues. The CDR3 bases that were read are TGTGCCAGCTCCTCGGGACTAGCGGGCGAG. Translating gives CASSSGLAGE. The whole CDR3 sequence reads CASSSGLAGEQYF.

This clone was counted a few times. The read stops 3 residues short of the end of the CDR3; the missing end is completed from the germline J gene. This chain uses TRBV6-8 with TRBJ1-1, with TRBD1 as a possible D gene (6 bases). V was trimmed by 5 bases and J by 1 base, leaving 20 bases between them. Germline CDR1 reads MNHGY; CDR2 reads SAAAGT. This CDR3 region has 17 residues. This CDR3 reads CASSRQIRDTWNTEAFF. Partial CDR3 DNA: TGTGCCAGCAGTCGACAAATCCGGGACACATGGAACACTGAA.

This clone was observed at least ten times. The read ends 3 residues before the CDR3 terminus; that terminus is restored from the germline J gene. Other DNA sequences within the sample encode an identical CDR3. This rearrangement joins TRBV30 to TRBJ1-3, with D hard to call. Deletions cut 0 bases from V and 0 bases from J, with 9 bases between. This CDR3 has 15 residues. Germline values: CDR1 GTSNPN, CDR2 SVGIG (reference sequence). The CDR3 DNA, read in part, is TGTGCCTGGAGTGTACCCTACTACTCTGGAAACACC. Its protein is CAWSVPYYSGNT. The CDR3 reads in full as CAWSVPYYSGNTIYF.

A note on this clone: Sequencing ends 3 residues short of the CDR3 end; the germline J gene provides the rest. The chain uses TRBV5-1 and TRBJ2-7; TRBD1 aligns across 7 bases. V gave up 4 bases and J gave up 5 bases; unmatched junction bases: 12. The CDR3 has 15 amino acids. Germline CDR1 is SGHRS and CDR2 is YFSETQ. The CDR3 reads CASSPTLTGLDEQYF. The part of the CDR3 DNA that was read is TGCGCCAGCAGCCCGACACTGACAGGGCTAGACGAG.

This clone has a count of ten or more. Read sequence stops 3 residues before the CDR3 end, and the germline J gene provides the missing end. The rearrangement links TRBV6-2 or TRBV6-3 to TRBJ2-3; unclear D gene. V shed 5 bases and J shed 2 bases, with 5 bases lying between them. The germline CDR1 and CDR2 sequences are MNHEY and SVGEGT. This CDR3 has 12 residues. CDR3 bases read: TGTGCCAGCAGTAGCACCACAGATACG. It is translated as CASSSTTDT. The entire CDR3 sequence reads CASSSTTDTQYF.

This clone has only a few counts. The read falls 3 residues short of the CDR3 end, and the missing part is taken from the germline J gene. The rearrangement joins TRBV7-8 to TRBJ2-7, with TRBD2 matching 12 bases. V lost 4 bases and J lost 2; bases outside the gene matches: 0. This CDR3 is 14 amino acids long. The germline V gene has CDR1 SGHVS and CDR2 FQNEAQ. CDR3 loop: CASSSSGGAYEQYF. The sequenced CDR3 bases are TGTGCCAGCAGCTCTAGCGGGGGGGCCTACGAG. The full variable domain, with the rest looked up from reference TRBV7-8 and TRBJ2-7, is GAGVSQSPRYKVAKRGQDVALRCDPISGHVSLFWYQQALGQGPEFLTYFQNEAQLDKSGLPSDRFFAERPEGSVSTLKIQRTQQEDSAVYLCASSSSGGAYEQYFGPGTRLTVT.

This clone has a count of ten or more. The CDR3 protein is CASSGIAGVGNEQFF. CDR3 DNA, as far as it was read: TGTGCCAGCAGTGGAATAGCGGGAGTCGGAAATGAG. V and J are TRBV6-1 and TRBJ2-1; 9 nucleotides match TRBD2. The read ends 3 residues before the CDR3 terminus; that terminus is restored from the germline J gene. Germline assignment: CDR1 MNHNS and CDR2 SASEGT. J was trimmed by 7 bases and V by 4 bases; bases with no gene match: 8. This CDR3 is built from 15 residues.

This clone has only a few counts. The read ends 3 residues early relative to the CDR3; the germline J gene fills the gap. This sequence joins TRBV18 and TRBJ1-2, with TRBD1 matching 8 bases. With 2 bases clipped from V and 2 bases from J, the junction kept 4 bases outside the gene matches. The CDR3 covers 15 residues. From germline, CDR1 is KGHSH and CDR2 LQKENI. The chain's CDR3 is CASSPNRGGNYGYTF. CDR3 bases read: TGTGCCAGCTCACCAAACAGGGGGGGAAACTATGGC. Combining the CDR3 with reference TRBV18 and TRBJ1-2 gives the whole variable domain NAGVMQNPRHLVRRRGQEARLRCSPMKGHSHVYWYRQLPEEGLKFMVYLQKENIIDESGMPKERFSAEFPKEGPSILRIQQVVRGDSAAYFCASSPNRGGNYGYTFGSGTRLTVV.

The table lists this clone with a few counts. Coverage ceases 3 residues before the CDR3 finishes, and the germline J gene fills in the end. The chain has TRBV10-2 and TRBJ1-6; 7 bases match TRBD1. J gave up 7 bases and V 8 bases, and 5 bases lay outside the gene matches. There are 13 residues in the CDR3. From germline, CDR1 is WSHSY and CDR2 SAAADI. CDR3: CASGQAGNSPLHF. CDR3 bases read: TGCGCCAGCGGACAGGCAGGGAATTCACCC.

This clone occurred many times. Read data end 3 residues before the CDR3 end; the end is taken from the germline J gene. The chain recombines TRBV20-1 with TRBJ1-1, with 8 bases aligning to TRBD1. The CDR3 covers 13 residues. Germline CDR1 and CDR2: DFQATT and SNEGSKA (reference sequence). V dropped 3 bases and J dropped 3; count of bases not matched to a gene: 3. The CDR3 reads CSARGTGDTEAFF. CDR3 DNA, as far as it was read: TGCAGTGCTAGGGGGACAGGAGACACTGAA.

This clone was seen at least ten times. The read ends 3 residues before the CDR3 terminus; that terminus is restored from the germline J gene. The chain couples TRBV20-1 to TRBJ1-1; 9 positions agree with TRBD1. Germline loops: CDR1 DFQATT, CDR2 SNEGSKA (reference sequence). V gave up 6 bases and J gave up 4 bases; unmatched junction bases: 9. The CDR3 contains 14 residues. The covered CDR3 bases are TGCAGTGCAGCCACAGGGGGCGGTGGCACTGAA. It yields the protein CSAATGGGGTE. The full CDR3 sequence reads CSAATGGGGTEAFF.

Many counts were recorded for this clone. The sequenced fragment ends 3 residues before the CDR3 boundary, so the rest is inferred from the germline J gene. The gene calls are TRBV29-1 and TRBJ2-3, with 11 bases lining up with TRBD1. J was trimmed by 6 bases and V by 4 bases; bases with no gene match: 9. This CDR3 is built from 15 residues. Germline V lookup: CDR1 SQVTM, CDR2 ANQGSEA. Incomplete CDR3 DNA: TGCAGCGTTGCTTCGGGACAGGGGGTTTTGGATACG. This encodes CSVASGQGVLDT. The CDR3, in full, reads CSVASGQGVLDTQYF.

This clone was counted only a few times. The read gets to within 3 residues of the CDR3 end, and the germline J gene fills in the rest. J is TRBJ2-1 and V is TRBV5-1; D unclear. V was cut by 3 bases and J by 3 bases, with 7 bases left in between. This CDR3 region has 13 residues. Germline V gene lookup returns CDR1 SGHRS and CDR2 YFSETQ. The CDR3 is CASSSHNYNEQFF. CDR3 DNA (partial): TGCGCCAGCAGCTCTCACAACTACAATGAG. Full variable domain (remainder filled in from reference TRBV5-1 and TRBJ2-1): KAGVTQTPRYLIKTRGQQVTLSCSPISGHRSVSWYQQTPGQGLQFLFEYFSETQRNKGNFPGRFSGRQFSNSRSEMNVSTLELGDSALYLCASSSHNYNEQFFGPGTRLTVL.

This clone was recorded many times. The read comes to an end 3 residues before the CDR3 does, leaving the germline J gene to fill in the end. The gene calls are TRBV9 and TRBJ2-2; the D gene is possibly TRBD1 (5 bases). Trimming pared 4 bases from V and 1 base from J, leaving 11 bases between. The CDR3 length is 15 residues. The germline V gene encodes CDR1 SGDLS and CDR2 YYNGEE. CDR3 amino acids: CASSPRQGNTGELFF. The sequenced CDR3 bases are TGTGCCAGCAGCCCCCGCCAGGGGAACACCGGGGAG.

This clone was seen at least ten times. The CDR3 extends 3 residues past the end of the read, so its final part is completed from the germline J gene. The rearrangement joins TRBV30 to TRBJ1-2; D unresolved. The CDR3 sequence is 12 residues long. CDR1 and CDR2 (germline): GTSNPN, SVGIG (reference sequence). Trimming took off 4 bases at V and 5 bases at J, with 11 bases between the two ends. The chain's CDR3 is CAWKFSGYGYTF. The covered CDR3 bases are TGTGCCTGGAAATTTTCCGGTTATGGC. Variable domain in full (rest from reference TRBV30 and TRBJ1-2): SQTIHQWPATLVQPVGSPLSLECTVEGTSNPNLYWYRQAAGRGLQLLFYSVGIGQISSEVPQNLSASRPQDRQFILSSKKLLLSDSGFYLCAWKFSGYGYTFGSGTRLTVV.

This clone was detected a few times. The CDR3 loop is CASSLGLAGQETQYF. The CDR3 DNA, read in part, is TGTGCCAGCAGCTTGGGACTAGCGGGGCAAGAGACC. The V and J genes are TRBV7-9 and TRBJ2-5; TRBD2 matches 13 bases. The read is 3 residues too short to cover the CDR3 end, so that end is filled in from the germline J gene. Germline V gene sequence: CDR1 SEHNR, CDR2 FQNEAQ (reference sequence). V lost 3 bases to trimming and J lost 2 bases; unmatched junction nucleotides: 0. The CDR3 runs 15 residues.

This clone was recorded at least ten times. Sequencing ends 3 residues short of the CDR3 end; the germline J gene provides the rest. This chain joins TRBV7-3 and TRBJ1-5, with D hard to call. The CDR3 totals 13 residues. The V and J ends lost 2 bases and 6 bases respectively, with 8 bases between them. From germline, CDR1 is SGHTA and CDR2 FQGTGA. The CDR3 spells CASSLDIGQPQHF. The CDR3 DNA, read in part, is TGTGCCAGCAGCTTAGACATCGGTCAGCCC.

This clone was seen many times. With the read ending 3 residues before the CDR3 end, the germline J gene is used to fill in that end. The genes are TRBV7-6 and TRBJ2-3; D possibly corresponds to TRBD2 (6 bases). CDR3 length equals 14 residues. The V end was cut by 5 bases, the J end by 0 bases, with 9 bases between. The germline V gene encodes CDR1 SGHVS and CDR2 FNYEAQ. The CDR3 DNA, read in part, is TGTGCCAGCAGCCGTAGCGGTAGCACAGATACG. Protein product: CASSRSGSTDT. The entire CDR3 protein is CASSRSGSTDTQYF.

This clone has at least ten counts. The CDR3 is cut off 3 residues early in the read; its end comes from the germline J gene. This sequence joins TRBV19 and TRBJ1-1; no definite D call. The CDR3 is 13 amino acids. CDR1 is LNHDA and CDR2 is SQIVND in the germline V gene (reference sequence). V was pared by 4 bases and J by 3 bases, with 9 bases between. Here the CDR3 reads CASSTIPDTEAFF. The covered CDR3 bases are TGTGCCAGTAGTACTATTCCGGACACTGAA. The complete variable domain, with remaining parts taken from reference TRBV19 and TRBJ1-1, reads DGGITQSPKYLFRKEGQNVTLSCEQNLNHDAMYWYRQDPGQGLRLIYYSQIVNDFQKGDIAEGYSVSREKKESFPLTVTSAQKNPTAFYLCASSTIPDTEAFFGQGTRLTVV.

This clone was seen many times. The CDR3 here is CASSSSGELFF. The CDR3 bases that were read are TGTGCCAGCAGCTCCTCCGGGGAG. V is TRBV7-9 and J is TRBJ2-2, with D unclear. With the read ending 3 residues before the CDR3 end, the germline J gene is used to fill in that end. Germline V gene sequence: CDR1 SEHNR, CDR2 FQNEAQ (reference sequence). V gave up 4 bases and J gave up 6 bases, with 3 bases separating them. The CDR3 totals 11 residues.

This clone has a count of ten or more. CDR3 protein: CAWSPGYGYTF. CDR3 bases read: TGTGCCTGGAGTCCGGGCTATGGC. V usage is TRBV30 and J usage is TRBJ1-2; the D is unclear. Read sequence stops 3 residues before the CDR3 end, and the germline J gene provides the missing end. This CDR3 spans 11 amino acids. Germline lookup yields CDR1 GTSNPN and CDR2 SVGIG (reference sequence). V gave up 2 bases and J gave up 4 bases, with 5 bases separating them.

This clone was picked up a small number of times. The CDR3 end lies 3 residues beyond the end of the read and is filled in from the germline J gene. The V call is TRBV13, the J call TRBJ2-1, with 7 bases that match TRBD1. J was trimmed by 8 bases and V by 5 bases; bases with no gene match: 9. The CDR3 runs to 14 residues. Per the germline V gene, CDR1 is PRHDT and CDR2 is FYEKMQ (reference sequence). The sequenced CDR3 bases are TGTGCCAGCAGCAAAGAGGGGGCAGGGGATGAG. Translated: CASSKEGAGDE. The CDR3 in its entirety is CASSKEGAGDEQFF.

As to this clone: The DNA ends 3 residues before the CDR3 does, and the rest of the CDR3 is filled in from the germline J gene. V is TRBV5-1 and J is TRBJ2-7; TRBD1 matches at 11 bases. This CDR3 has 15 amino acids. Germline V gives CDR1 SGHRS, CDR2 YFSETQ. V lost 3 bases, J lost 3 bases, and 5 bases stayed unmatched. CDR3 bases read: TGCGCCAGCAGCTACCCCGGGACAGGGGGCTACGAG. Its protein product is CASSYPGTGGYE. The entire CDR3 protein is CASSYPGTGGYEQYF.

The table lists this clone with many counts. The CDR3 end lies 3 residues beyond the end of the read and is filled in from the germline J gene. The genes are TRBV18 and TRBJ2-2; D uncertain. V gave up 6 bases and J gave up 3 bases, with 8 bases separating them. This CDR3 region has 13 residues. Germline CDR1 KGHSH, CDR2 LQKENI. Partial CDR3 DNA: TGTGCCAGCTCTCAAAGGGACACCGGGGAG. The encoded protein is CASSQRDTGE. The entire CDR3 reads CASSQRDTGELFF.

Of note for this clone: The read halts 3 residues ahead of the CDR3 end, with the missing end drawn from the germline J gene. The V gene is TRBV30, the J gene TRBJ1-1; D call uncertain. Germline CDR1 and CDR2: GTSNPN and SVGIG (reference sequence). The CDR3 is 13 residues long. CDR3 region: CAWSETLGETAFF. CDR3 bases read: TGTGCCTGGAGTGAGACCCTAGGAGAGACA.